A single sample is the source of the 26 T cell receptor beta chains below, sequenced in a study of a mutant IDH1 vaccine in newly diagnosed glioma. The assay was immunoSEQ multiplex PCR, and TCRdb's table has in-frame clones only and misses some. The table has roughly 46,000 clones, roughly 85% seen once. Time point meaning: baseline, week 1 (first vaccination visit). Treatment defined: pre-vaccination baseline after standard-of-care therapy. The source material was PBMCs, sampled from a glioma patient treated with radiotherapy, temozolomide or both. Every receptor here comes from a man in his forties with glioma.

The chain joins TRBV11-3 to TRBJ2-5, with 10 bases lining up with TRBD2. Germline CDR1 SGHNT, CDR2 YENEEA. The CDR3 covers 15 residues. The V segment lost 5 bases and the J segment 5 bases; nucleotides outside the gene matches: 8. CDR3 protein: CASSTSGRAGETQYF. The CDR3 DNA reads as TGTGCCAGCAGCACGAGCGGGAGGGCCGGTGAGACCCAGTACTTC.

CDR3 in amino acids: CASSLSRNTGELFF. DNA for the CDR3: TGCGCCAGCAGCTTAAGCAGGAACACCGGGGAGCTGTTTTTT. V gene TRBV5-1 combines with J gene TRBJ2-2; D ambiguous. Per the germline V gene, CDR1 is SGHRS and CDR2 is YFSETQ. Deletions cut 2 bases from V and 1 base from J, with 6 bases between. This CDR3 contains 14 residues.

The genes are TRBV18 and TRBJ2-1; 8 nucleotides agree with TRBD2. CDR1 is KGHSH, CDR2 LQKENI, per germline. The CDR3 has 13 residues. With 5 bases clipped from V and 10 bases from J, the junction kept 7 bases outside the gene matches. The CDR3 nucleotides read TGTGCCAGCTCAGCCACTAGCGGTTCGGAGCAGTTCTTC. Translation gives CASSATSGSEQFF. Full variable domain (rest looked up from reference TRBV18 and TRBJ2-1): NAGVMQNPRHLVRRRGQEARLRCSPMKGHSHVYWYRQLPEEGLKFMVYLQKENIIDESGMPKERFSAEFPKEGPSILRIQQVVRGDSAAYFCASSATSGSEQFFGPGTRLTVL.

The genes are TRBV14 and TRBJ1-2, with D maybe TRBD1 (5 bases). V was clipped by 0 bases and J by 7 bases, with 15 bases between them. The CDR3 runs to 15 residues. In germline, CDR1 is SGHDN, CDR2 FVKESK. The CDR3 loop is CASSQDTGRGSGYTF. The CDR3 DNA reads as TGTGCCAGCAGCCAAGATACGGGGAGGGGAAGTGGCTACACCTTC.

The chain carries TRBV18 and TRBJ2-5; 13 bases are shared with TRBD2. Losses at the gene ends were 5 bases for V and 5 bases for J; bases not matched to a gene: 8. There are 16 residues in the CDR3. The germline V gene has CDR1 KGHSH and CDR2 LQKENI. In DNA form, the CDR3 reads TGTGCCAGCTCATCCCGGACTAGCGGGAGTGGGGAGACCCAGTACTTC. The encoded protein is CASSSRTSGSGETQYF.

The chain is built from TRBV5-5 and TRBJ2-7; TRBD2 agrees at 14 bases. The V gene end was trimmed by 0 bases and the J gene end by 0 bases; junction bases not matched to a gene: 11. The germline CDR1 and CDR2 sequences are SGHKS and YYEKEE (reference sequence). This CDR3 contains 20 residues. CDR3 sequence (DNA): TGTGCCAGCAGCTTGGAATTAAGGACTAGCGGGAGGCCAAGCTCCTACGAGCAGTACTTC. Encoded protein: CASSLELRTSGRPSSYEQYF.

The chain combines TRBV13 with TRBJ2-7, with D tentatively TRBD1 or TRBD2 (5 bases each). Germline loops: CDR1 PRHDT, CDR2 FYEKMQ (reference sequence). This CDR3 contains 15 residues. V was shortened by 2 bases and J by 2 bases, with 13 bases between the two germline ends. The CDR3 protein is CASSLIRDQTYEQYF. The CDR3 coding sequence is TGTGCCAGCAGCTTAATTCGGGACCAAACCTACGAGCAGTACTTC. Supplemented by reference TRBV13 and TRBJ2-7, the full variable domain reads AAGVIQSPRHLIKEKRETATLKCYPIPRHDTVYWYQQGPGQDPQFLISFYEKMQSDKGSIPDRFSAQQFSDYHSELNMSSLELGDSALYFCASSLIRDQTYEQYFGPGTRLTVT.

The chain links TRBV19 to TRBJ2-5, with 9 positions matching TRBD1. After removal of 5 bases from V and 1 base from J, the junction contained 5 bases not matched to a gene. The CDR3 length is 15 residues. CDR1 is LNHDA, CDR2 SQIVND, per germline (reference sequence). The CDR3 sequence is CASSPRTGVQETQYF. The CDR3 DNA follows: TGTGCCAGTAGTCCTAGGACAGGGGTCCAAGAGACCCAGTACTTC.

V usage is TRBV27 and J usage is TRBJ1-2; D may be TRBD1 (5 bases). The CDR3 is made up of 13 amino acids. Trimming removed 6 bases from V and 0 bases from J, with 8 bases in between. Germline values: CDR1 MNHEY, CDR2 SMNVEV (reference sequence). CDR3 in amino acids: CASSLTANYGYTF. The CDR3 DNA reads TGTGCCAGCAGCCTGACAGCTAACTATGGCTACACCTTC.

The table lists this clone with a few counts. The gene calls are TRBV25-1 and TRBJ1-1; D gene ambiguous. The CDR3 is made up of 13 amino acids. Germline assignment: CDR1 MGHDK and CDR2 SYGVNS. V was pared by 3 bases and J by 3 bases, with 8 bases between. CDR3 sequence reads: CASSDSWDTEAFF. The CDR3 DNA sequence: TGTGCCAGCAGTGATTCGTGGGACACTGAAGCTTTCTTT. The whole variable domain, filled in from reference TRBV25-1 and TRBJ1-1, reads EADIYQTPRYLVIGTGKKITLECSQTMGHDKMYWYQQDPGMELHLIHYSYGVNSTEKGDLSSESTVSRIRTEHFPLTLESARPSHTSQYLCASSDSWDTEAFFGQGTRLTVV.

The chain uses TRBV7-9 and TRBJ1-2; D perhaps matches TRBD1 (6 bases). Per the germline V gene, CDR1 is SEHNR and CDR2 is FQNEAQ (reference sequence). The CDR3 sequence is 13 residues long. Deletions cut 1 base from V and 5 bases from J, with 8 bases between. CDR3 coding DNA: TGTGCCAGCAGCTTAGGGACAGTATATGGCTACACCTTC. Residues: CASSLGTVYGYTF.

The V and J genes are TRBV11-2 and TRBJ2-5; possible D gene TRBD1, 7 bases. CDR3 length equals 13 residues. The germline gives CDR1 SGHAT, CDR2 FQNNGV. With 5 bases removed from V and 5 bases from J, the gap between germline ends came to 12 bases. In DNA, the CDR3 is TGTGCCAGCAGCCAGGGGGGAAGGGAGACCCAGTACTTC. This codes for CASSQGGRETQYF.

This chain uses TRBV19 with TRBJ2-2; 8 nucleotides align to TRBD1. V lost 4 bases and J lost 6; bases outside the gene matches: 10. The CDR3 runs 16 residues. CDR1 and CDR2 (germline): LNHDA, SQIVND (reference sequence). The chain's CDR3 is CASSNRNRGVAGELFF. The CDR3 coding sequence is TGTGCCAGTAGTAATAGAAACAGGGGGGTCGCCGGGGAGCTGTTTTTT.

The chain couples TRBV5-4 to TRBJ2-2, with a tentative D call TRBD2 (6 bases). Germline V gives CDR1 SGHNT, CDR2 YYREEE (reference sequence). The CDR3 has 17 amino acids. V lost 0 bases and J 4 bases, leaving 16 bases between the germline ends. CDR3 sequence (DNA): TGTGCCAGCAGCTTGGACCTATTGGGACTCTTCACCGGGGAGCTGTTTTTT. This sequence encodes CASSLDLLGLFTGELFF.

The chain is built from TRBV12-5 and TRBJ1-4; 9 positions match TRBD1. Germline trimming cut 4 bases from V and 10 bases from J; bases unmatched to any gene: 7. This CDR3 region has 14 residues. Looked up from germline, CDR1 is LGHNT and CDR2 is FRNRAP. CDR3 region: CASGSTGGGGKLFF. DNA for the CDR3: TGTGCTAGTGGTTCTACAGGGGGCGGCGGAAAACTGTTTTTT. Full variable domain (missing parts from reference TRBV12-5 and TRBJ1-4): DARVTQTPRHKVTEMGQEVTMRCQPILGHNTVFWYRQTMMQGLELLAYFRNRAPLDDSGMPKDRFSAEMPDATLATLKIQPSEPRDSAVYFCASGSTGGGGKLFFGSGTQLSVL.

V is TRBV9 and J is TRBJ2-7; 8 bases align to TRBD2. CDR1 and CDR2 from the germline V gene are SGDLS and YYNGEE. This CDR3 has 15 amino acids. V shed 3 bases, J shed 6 bases, and the junction held 11 bases outside the gene matches. CDR3 nucleotides: TGTGCCAGCAGCGAGACGGGACTAGGGCTGGTCGAGCAGTACTTC. Translation: CASSETGLGLVEQYF.

This sequence joins TRBV7-9 and TRBJ2-1, with D uncertain. The germline CDR1 and CDR2 sequences are SEHNR and FQNEAQ (reference sequence). V gave up 3 bases and J gave up 8 bases, with 8 bases separating them. CDR3 length equals 12 residues. The CDR3 DNA reads as TGTGCCAGCAGCTTGATCGGCGATGAGCAGTTCTTC. The encoded protein is CASSLIGDEQFF.

The rearrangement uses TRBV7-3 and TRBJ2-1; 7 bases fit TRBD1. CDR3 length equals 14 residues. V shed 5 bases, J shed 8 bases, and the junction held 9 bases outside the gene matches. CDR1 SGHTA and CDR2 FQGTGA come from the germline V gene. The DNA for the CDR3 is TGTGCCAGCAGCCCAGGGGGTAATTTGTATGAGCAGTTCTTC. Its protein product is CASSPGGNLYEQFF.

The chain uses TRBV18 and TRBJ1-4; 10 bases are a match to TRBD1. V shed 0 bases, J shed 5 bases, and the junction held 0 bases outside the gene matches. The CDR3 consists of 15 residues. The germline V gene encodes CDR1 KGHSH and CDR2 LQKENI. DNA of the CDR3: TGTGCCAGCTCACCACCGGGACAGGGGAATGAAAAACTGTTTTTT. This gives the protein CASSPPGQGNEKLFF.

This sequence joins TRBV15 and TRBJ2-4; 10 bases are a match to TRBD2. Trimming took 1 base from V and 6 from J; bases not matched to a gene: 0. The CDR3 sequence is 14 residues long. The germline CDR1 and CDR2 sequences are LNHNV and YYDKDF (reference sequence). The CDR3 nucleotides are TGTGCCACCAGCAGAGGACTAGCGGGAAACATTCAGTACTTC. Translated: CATSRGLAGNIQYF. Looking up the rest from reference TRBV15 and TRBJ2-4 gives the full variable domain: DAMVIQNPRYQVTQFGKPVTLSCSQTLNHNVMYWYQQKSSQAPKLLFHYYDKDFNNEADTPDNFQSRRPNTSFCFLDIRSPGLGDTAMYLCATSRGLAGNIQYFGAGTRLSVL.

The rearrangement joins TRBV9 to TRBJ2-7, with TRBD1 as a possible D gene (6 bases). Germline lookup yields CDR1 SGDLS and CDR2 YYNGEE. There are 16 residues in the CDR3. V was trimmed by 3 bases and J by 2 bases, leaving 18 bases between them. DNA for the CDR3: TGTGCCAGCAGCGGGCTTACAGGGAAGGAGCCCTACGAGCAGTACTTC. Its protein product is CASSGLTGKEPYEQYF.

The chain combines TRBV5-6 with TRBJ2-7; TRBD2 matches at 10 bases. This CDR3 spans 15 amino acids. Trimming took 5 bases from V and 5 from J; bases not matched to a gene: 10. In germline, CDR1 is SGHDT, CDR2 YYEEEE. The CDR3 DNA reads TGTGCCAGCAGTTCAAGCGGGAGGGCCCAACACGAGCAGTACTTC. Encoded protein: CASSSSGRAQHEQYF.

V gene TRBV5-1 combines with J gene TRBJ1-5; D perhaps matches TRBD1 (6 bases). Trimming pared 4 bases from V and 0 bases from J, leaving 14 bases between. Germline lookup yields CDR1 SGHRS and CDR2 YFSETQ. The CDR3 is made up of 16 amino acids. In nucleotides, the CDR3 is TGCGCCAGCAGCCCCCGGGGGCCTAATAGCAATCAGCCCCAGCATTTT. Amino acid sequence: CASSPRGPNSNQPQHF.

The chain has TRBV29-1 and TRBJ1-1, with 7 bases fitting TRBD1. The CDR3 loop spans 16 amino acids. J gave up 0 bases and V 6 bases, and 13 bases lay outside the gene matches. Germline V gene data show CDR1 as SQVTM and CDR2 as ANQGSEA. CDR3 in DNA: TGCAGCGTCGCGAGGGGGCAGGGAAGGATGAACACTGAAGCTTTCTTT. Amino acid sequence: CSVARGQGRMNTEAFF.

The CDR3 DNA follows: TGTGCCAGCAGTCAGAAAGCCGGGACAGGGGACATTCAGTACTTC. Protein: CASSQKAGTGDIQYF. The V and J genes are TRBV6-5 and TRBJ2-4, with 10 bases matching TRBD1. CDR1 and CDR2 (germline): MNHEY, SVGAGI. Trimming at V came to 5 bases and at J to 8 bases, leaving 9 bases not matched to a gene. The CDR3 consists of 15 residues.

The CDR3 sequence: CASGLEGNQPQHF. CDR3 DNA: TGTGCTAGTGGTTTGGAGGGGAATCAGCCCCAGCATTTT. V usage is TRBV12-5 and J usage is TRBJ1-5; tentative D call: TRBD1 (5 bases). Germline V gives CDR1 LGHNT, CDR2 FRNRAP. Trimming stripped 1 base from V and 4 bases from J, with 5 bases between. This CDR3 region has 13 residues.